A single sample gave rise to the 9 T cell receptor beta chains below, sequenced in a study of blood T cells in healthy people across ages. The use of a sample-barcoded 5' primer and a J-beta primer mix characterized a second PCR of roughly 6 to 11 cycles. MiXCR, applied by TCRdb to the 5' RACE reads, yields one record per CDR3 protein. The sample yields more than 500,000 distinct CDR3 sequences, over 25% seen once. This sample was shared with a second study, whose subject was T cells of mothers and their children.

Sequencing was performed on blood. The receptors originated from a boy aged 2 to 9 in good health.

V and J are TRBV5-4 and TRBJ2-2; D is ambiguous. From germline, CDR1 is SGHNT and CDR2 YYREEE (reference sequence). The CDR3 is 15 residues long. Deletions cut 0 bases from V and 6 bases from J, with 12 bases between. The CDR3 region is CASSLGAAGPGELFF. In nucleotides, the CDR3 is TGTGCCAGCAGCTTGGGAGCAGCCGGGCCCGGGGAGCTGTTTTTT.

This clonotype showed up just a few times. The chain links TRBV7-9 to TRBJ1-6; 10 nucleotides match TRBD1. The CDR3 totals 15 residues. Germline CDR1 reads SEHNR; CDR2 reads FQNEAQ (reference sequence). After removal of 3 bases from V and 8 bases from J, the junction contained 4 bases not matched to a gene. CDR3 nucleotides: TGTGCCAGCAGCTTCGTCGGGACAGGGGATTCACCCCTCCACTTT. This codes for CASSFVGTGDSPLHF.

In its sample, this clonotype was seen a few times. A read error may produce the germline difference seen at one junction end. V is TRBV11-2 and J is TRBJ2-1; a weak D match, TRBD2 (5 bases). Germline loops: CDR1 SGHAT, CDR2 FQNNGV. The CDR3 covers 18 residues. This chain's CDR3 is CACSYRWGLGESYNEQFF. The DNA of the CDR3 is TGTGCCTGCAGCTATAGATGGGGTTTGGGAGAGTCCTACAATGAGCAGTTCTTC. The full variable domain, completed using reference TRBV11-2 and TRBJ2-1, is EAGVAQSPRYKIIEKRQSVAFWCNPISGHATLYWYQQILGQGPKLLIQFQNNGVVDDSQLPKDRFSAERLKGVDSTLKIQPAKLEDSAVYLCACSYRWGLGESYNEQFFGPGTRLTVL.

This clonotype occurred a few times. The rearrangement links TRBV28 to TRBJ2-2, with D tentatively TRBD1 or TRBD2 (6 bases each). CDR1 and CDR2 from the germline V gene are MDHEN and SYDVKM. CDR3 length equals 15 residues. With 7 bases removed from V and 1 base from J, the gap between germline ends came to 13 bases. The CDR3 reads CASIGGAQNTGELFF. CDR3 bases: TGTGCCAGCATCGGGGGCGCGCAGAACACCGGGGAGCTGTTTTTT.

This chain connects TRBV9 to TRBJ2-1, with 11 bases matching TRBD2. The J call may not be correct, given that the DNA end is closer to TRBJ2-5. The CDR3 contains 14 residues. Looked up from germline, CDR1 is SGDLS and CDR2 is YYNGEE. The CDR3: CASSARLAGETQYF. CDR3 in DNA: TGTGCCAGCAGCGCGCGACTAGCGGGGGAGACCCAGTACTTC.

The rearrangement links TRBV12-3 or TRBV12-4 to TRBJ2-2; unclear D gene. V shed 6 bases and J shed 2 bases, with 22 bases lying between them. CDR3 length: 18 residues. CDR3: CASSNIKPRRINTGELFF. CDR3 sequence (DNA): TGTGCCAGCAGCAATATAAAACCCCGTAGGATCAACACCGGGGAGCTGTTTTTT.

V gene TRBV6-5 combines with J gene TRBJ1-2; perhaps TRBD1 as D (6 bases). In germline, CDR1 is MNHEY, CDR2 SVGAGI. V was clipped by 4 bases and J by 8 bases, with 8 bases between them. The CDR3 covers 11 residues. CDR3 in DNA: TGTGCCAGCAGTTCAGGGGTGGGCTACACCTTC. This encodes CASSSGVGYTF.

There are a few counts of this clonotype. CDR3 sequence reads: CASSLGKGPTYEQYF. CDR3 bases: TGTGCCAGCAGCTTAGGAAAGGGACCCACCTACGAGCAGTACTTC. The chain is built from TRBV7-2 and TRBJ2-7; D may match TRBD1 or TRBD2 (5 bases each). The CDR3 has 15 amino acids. CDR1 is SGHTA, CDR2 FQGNSA, per germline. Trimming took off 1 base at V and 2 bases at J, with 12 bases between the two ends. Using reference TRBV7-2 and TRBJ2-7 for the parts outside the CDR3, the full variable domain is GAGVSQSPSNKVTEKGKDVELRCDPISGHTALYWYRQSLGQGLEFLIYFQGNSAPDKSGLPSDRFSAERTGGSVSTLTIQRTQQEDSAVYLCASSLGKGPTYEQYFGPGTRLTVT.

V usage is TRBV6-1 and J usage is TRBJ1-3; D ambiguous. CDR1 is MNHNS and CDR2 is SASEGT in the germline V gene. The CDR3 is made up of 14 amino acids. V lost 0 bases and J lost 3, with 6 bases in between. CDR3 residues: CASSEARGGNTIYF. The CDR3 DNA reads TGTGCCAGCAGTGAAGCGCGCGGTGGAAACACCATATATTTT.